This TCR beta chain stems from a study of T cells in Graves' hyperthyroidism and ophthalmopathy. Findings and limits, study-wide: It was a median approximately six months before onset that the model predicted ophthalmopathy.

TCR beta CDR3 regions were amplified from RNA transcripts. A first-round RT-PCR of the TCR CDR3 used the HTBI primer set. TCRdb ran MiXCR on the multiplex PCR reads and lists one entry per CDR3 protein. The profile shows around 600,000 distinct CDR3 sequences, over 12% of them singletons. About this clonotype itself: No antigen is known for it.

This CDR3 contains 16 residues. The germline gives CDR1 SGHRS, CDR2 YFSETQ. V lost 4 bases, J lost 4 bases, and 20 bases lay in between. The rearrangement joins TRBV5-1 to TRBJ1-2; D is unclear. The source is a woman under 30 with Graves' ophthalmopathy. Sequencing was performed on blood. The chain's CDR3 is CASSQDSSGLVYGYTF. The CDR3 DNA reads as TGCGCCAGCAGCCAAGATTCGTCCGGACTGGTCTATGGCTACACCTTC.